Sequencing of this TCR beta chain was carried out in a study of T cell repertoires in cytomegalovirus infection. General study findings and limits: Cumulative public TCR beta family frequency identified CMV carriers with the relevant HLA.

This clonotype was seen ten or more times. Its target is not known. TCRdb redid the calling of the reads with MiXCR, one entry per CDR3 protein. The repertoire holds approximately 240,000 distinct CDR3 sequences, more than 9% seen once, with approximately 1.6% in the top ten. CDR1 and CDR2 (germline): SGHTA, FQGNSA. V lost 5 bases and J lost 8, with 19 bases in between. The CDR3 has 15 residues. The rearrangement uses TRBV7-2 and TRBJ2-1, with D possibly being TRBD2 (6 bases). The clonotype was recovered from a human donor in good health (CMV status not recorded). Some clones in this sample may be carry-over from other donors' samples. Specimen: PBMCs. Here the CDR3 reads CASSPQRVGNDEQFF. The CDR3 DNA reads TGTGCCAGCAGCCCCCAGCGGGTAGGTAACGATGAGCAGTTCTTC. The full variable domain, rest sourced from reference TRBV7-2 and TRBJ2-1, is GAGVSQSPSNKVTEKGKDVELRCDPISGHTALYWYRQSLGQGLEFLIYFQGNSAPDKSGLPSDRFSAERTGGSVSTLTIQRTQQEDSAVYLCASSPQRVGNDEQFFGPGTRLTVL.